This T cell receptor beta chain was retrieved from a study of radiation and T cells in renal cell carcinoma. Study observations and caveats: In blood, top tumor clones expanded by 2 weeks, shrinking by 4.

Deletions cut 8 bases from V and 0 bases from J, with 11 bases between. Germline V CDR1 and CDR2: SGHTA, FQGNSA. There are 14 residues in the CDR3. Time point meaning: baseline pretreatment blood. The treatment denotes: 15 Gy SBRT to primary tumor, nephrectomy 4 weeks later. Blood was sampled at baseline, 2 weeks and 4 weeks after SBRT. Produced via immunoSEQ multiplex PCR; TCRdb's table is partial and in-frame only. The data contain 45,000 to 65,000 clones, around 80% of them singletons. Notes on this clone: Its target is unknown.

The chain links TRBV7-2 to TRBJ1-3; tentative D call: TRBD1 (6 bases). The receptor was isolated from a man between 60 and 75 years old with renal cell carcinoma. Sample: blood, taken from a patient whose treatment included radiotherapy and nephrectomy. The CDR3 DNA reads as TGTGCCAGCGATATAGGGGGCTCTGGAAACACCATATATTTT. It yields the protein CASDIGGSGNTIYF.